This T cell receptor (beta chain) was sequenced in a study of siplizumab effects on memory and regulatory T cells. CDR3 length: 15 amino acids. The V and J ends lost 4 bases and 1 base, in that order; junction bases with no gene match: 7. Germline lookup yields CDR1 SGHNT and CDR2 YYREEE (reference sequence). Only in-frame clones appear in the TCRdb table, and some are missing; sequencing was by immunoSEQ multiplex PCR. The sample lists fewer than 120,000 clones; roughly 90% were seen once. The specimen was CD4+ T cells sorted from blood. This clonotype was sampled from a human donor in good health. The rearrangement links TRBV5-4 to TRBJ2-5; 7 bases are a match to TRBD1. The CDR3 sequence: CASSRDSPAQETQYF. The CDR3 DNA reads TGTGCCAGCAGCCGGGACAGCCCAGCCCAAGAGACCCAGTACTTC. The full variable domain, with the rest looked up from reference TRBV5-4 and TRBJ2-5, is ETGVTQSPTHLIKTRGQQVTLRCSSQSGHNTVSWYQQALGQGPQFIFQYYREEENGRGNFPPRFSGLQFPNYSSELNVNALELDDSALYLCASSRDSPAQETQYFGPGTRLLVL.